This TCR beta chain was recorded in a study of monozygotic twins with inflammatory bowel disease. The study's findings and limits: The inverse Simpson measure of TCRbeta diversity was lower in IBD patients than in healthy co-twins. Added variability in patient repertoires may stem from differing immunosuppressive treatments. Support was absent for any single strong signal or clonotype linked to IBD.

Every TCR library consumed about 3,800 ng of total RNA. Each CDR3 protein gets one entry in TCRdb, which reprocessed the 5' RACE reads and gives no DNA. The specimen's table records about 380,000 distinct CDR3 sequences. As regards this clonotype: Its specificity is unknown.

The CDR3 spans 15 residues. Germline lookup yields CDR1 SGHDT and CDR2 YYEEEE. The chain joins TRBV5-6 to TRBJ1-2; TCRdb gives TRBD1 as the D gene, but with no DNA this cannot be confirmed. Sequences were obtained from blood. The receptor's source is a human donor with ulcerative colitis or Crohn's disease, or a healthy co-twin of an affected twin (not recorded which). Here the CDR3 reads CASSAVRQGSYGYTF.